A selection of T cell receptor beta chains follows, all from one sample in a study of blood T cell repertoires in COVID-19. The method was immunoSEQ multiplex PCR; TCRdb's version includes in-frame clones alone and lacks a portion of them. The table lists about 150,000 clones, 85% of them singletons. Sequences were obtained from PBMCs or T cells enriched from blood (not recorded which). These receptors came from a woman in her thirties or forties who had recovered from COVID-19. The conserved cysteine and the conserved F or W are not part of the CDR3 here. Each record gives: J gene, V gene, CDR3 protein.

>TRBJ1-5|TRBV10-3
AISAGVNQPQH
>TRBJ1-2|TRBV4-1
ASSQGAGYSYGYT
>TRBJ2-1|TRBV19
ASSWWIGSSYNEQF
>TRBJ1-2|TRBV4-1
ASSQPTSRDRRNYGYT
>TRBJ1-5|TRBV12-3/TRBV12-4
ASSLGGGQPQH
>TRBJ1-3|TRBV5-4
ASSVRGEGGNTIY
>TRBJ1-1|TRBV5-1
ASSGIQAEAF
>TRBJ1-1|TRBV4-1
ASSQDPDRGFPEAF
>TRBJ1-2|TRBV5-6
ASSPGRGDYGYT
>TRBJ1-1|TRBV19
ARIWTGRSTEAF
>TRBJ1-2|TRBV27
ASSPGLANYGYT
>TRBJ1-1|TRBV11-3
ASSLDGYTEAF
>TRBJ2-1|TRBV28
ASKALRDSTYNEQF
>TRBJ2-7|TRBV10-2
ASSSGLSYEQY
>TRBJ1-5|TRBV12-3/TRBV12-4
ASSTGAGQPQH
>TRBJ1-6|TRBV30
AWSVGRGNPLH
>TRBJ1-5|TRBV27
ASRQGSNQPQH
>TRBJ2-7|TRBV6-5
ASRLAGGPRGEQY
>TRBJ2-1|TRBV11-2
ASTPRGDGYNEQF
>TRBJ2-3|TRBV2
ASSEAGWRGTSTDTQY
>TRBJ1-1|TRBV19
ASSSPAGRNTEAF
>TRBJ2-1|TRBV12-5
ASGPTSGSYNEQF
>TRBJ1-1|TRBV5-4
ASSPSQGWGNTEAF
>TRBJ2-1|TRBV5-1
ASSLVGHSYNEQF
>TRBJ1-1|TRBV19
ASSIVSVTGVTEAF
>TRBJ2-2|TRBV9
ASSVGGGGTGELF